Listed here are 14 T cell receptor beta chains from one sample, sequenced in a study of vaccination effects on CD4 cells after COVID-19. No antigen has been identified for these receptors. Here immunoSEQ multiplex PCR was the method, and the copy in TCRdb shows in-frame clones only, minus some. The repertoire includes tens of thousands of clones, approximately 73% of them detected once, and 10% to 15% sits in the top ten. Expansion of antigen-specific CD4+ T cells with viral peptide pools was carried out by the ViraFEST assay before sequencing. The authors isolated CD4+ T cells after approximately 9 days of culture. The sequencing used CD4+ T cells from PBMCs cultured with HCoV-229E spike peptides, collected before COVID-19 vaccination. Source of these receptors: a human donor who received a COVID-19 vaccine.

This clone was found once. This chain connects TRBV2 to TRBJ2-3; D possibly corresponds to TRBD1 (6 bases). V was clipped by 5 bases and J by 6 bases, with 15 bases between them. Germline V CDR1 and CDR2: SNHLY, FYNNEI. The CDR3 contains 14 residues. The CDR3 sequence: CASSYRVPQDTQYF. The CDR3 DNA reads TGTGCCAGCAGTTACAGGGTCCCCCAGGATACGCAGTATTTT. Full variable domain (rest looked up from reference TRBV2 and TRBJ2-3): EPEVTQTPSHQVTQMGQEVILRCVPISNHLYFYWYRQILGQKVEFLVSFYNNEISEKSEIFDDQFSVERPDGSNFTLKIRSTKLEDSAMYFCASSYRVPQDTQYFGPGTRLTVL.

The chain joins TRBV7-8 to TRBJ2-1; a weak D match, TRBD2 (5 bases). V lost 6 bases and J 0 bases, leaving 9 bases between the germline ends. CDR1 and CDR2 from the germline V gene are SGHVS and FQNEAQ. This CDR3 is 14 amino acids long. The CDR3 sequence: CASRRGSSYNEQFF. CDR3 in DNA: TGTGCCAGCAGGAGAGGGAGCTCCTACAATGAGCAGTTCTTC. Full variable domain (outside the CDR3, taken from reference TRBV7-8 and TRBJ2-1): GAGVSQSPRYKVAKRGQDVALRCDPISGHVSLFWYQQALGQGPEFLTYFQNEAQLDKSGLPSDRFFAERPEGSVSTLKIQRTQQEDSAVYLCASRRGSSYNEQFFGPGTRLTVL.

The chain employs TRBV5-1 and TRBJ1-5; no clear D. Germline-derived CDR1 and CDR2 are SGHRS and YFSETQ. Deletions cut 3 bases from V and 3 bases from J, with 16 bases between. The CDR3 runs to 16 residues. CDR3 residues: CASSWAKEESNQPQHF. The CDR3, as DNA: TGCGCCAGCAGCTGGGCCAAAGAGGAGTCCAATCAGCCCCAGCATTTT.

The CDR3 protein is CASSVGGGPQETQYF. CDR3 sequence (DNA): TGTGCCAGCAGCGTAGGCGGAGGGCCCCAAGAGACCCAGTACTTC. The V gene is TRBV9, the J gene TRBJ2-5; D is perhaps TRBD2 (6 bases). The V and J ends lost 0 bases and 1 base respectively, with 10 bases between them. The CDR3 totals 15 residues. Germline V gene data show CDR1 as SGDLS and CDR2 as YYNGEE.

The J gene is TRBJ2-7, the V gene TRBV5-1, with D possibly TRBD1 on 5 matching bases. From germline, CDR1 is SGHRS and CDR2 YFSETQ. The CDR3 runs 16 residues. V lost 0 bases to trimming and J lost 8 bases, with 21 bases between them. CDR3 sequence reads: CASSLDQGRARSKQYF. In DNA, the CDR3 is TGCGCCAGCAGCTTGGACCAGGGTCGGGCTCGTTCGAAGCAGTACTTC.

This clone was counted between two and nine times. The J gene is TRBJ2-6, the V gene TRBV6-1; D ambiguous. This CDR3 spans 15 amino acids. The V gene's germline CDR1 is MNHNS and CDR2 SASEGT. Trimming took off 2 bases at V and 2 bases at J, with 7 bases between the two ends. The CDR3 reads CASSERSAGANVLTF. The CDR3 DNA follows: TGTGCCAGCAGTGAACGATCAGCTGGGGCCAACGTCCTGACTTTC.

The rearrangement uses TRBV5-1 and TRBJ2-7; TRBD1 agrees at 7 bases. The CDR3 is 18 amino acids. Germline CDR1 and CDR2: SGHRS and YFSETQ. V lost 4 bases to trimming and J lost 3 bases; unmatched junction nucleotides: 19. The CDR3 DNA reads TGCGCCAGCAGCCCGACCGCCGACAGGGCAGTTCACTACTACGAGCAGTACTTC. Its translation: CASSPTADRAVHYYEQYF.

V and J are TRBV4-1 and TRBJ1-2, with D hard to call. Germline CDR1 is MGHRA and CDR2 is YSYEKL. The CDR3 extends over 15 amino acids. The V end was cut by 0 bases, the J end by 4 bases, with 12 bases between. The CDR3 region has the DNA TGCGCCAGCAGCCAAGAGGCCAGTTCCATCTATGGCTACACCTTC. It translates to CASSQEASSIYGYTF.

This clone has a handful of counts. The V call is TRBV7-9, the J call TRBJ1-5, with D uncertain. The CDR3 is made up of 15 amino acids. Trimming removed 1 base at V and 1 base at J, with 8 bases between. Germline V gives CDR1 SEHNR, CDR2 FQNEAQ (reference sequence). The DNA for the CDR3 is TGTGCCAGCAGCTTAGGGACGGTGAGCAATCAGCCCCAGCATTTT. This translates into CASSLGTVSNQPQHF.

This clone was picked up a small number of times. The genes are TRBV19 and TRBJ2-7; 7 bases agree with TRBD1. This CDR3 is 14 amino acids long. The V gene end was trimmed by 3 bases and the J gene end by 4 bases; junction bases not matched to a gene: 6. CDR1 LNHDA and CDR2 SQIVND come from the germline V gene (reference sequence). The CDR3 sequence: CASSIGTRGYEQYF. The CDR3 coding sequence is TGTGCCAGTAGTATCGGGACCAGGGGGTACGAGCAGTACTTC.

CDR3 coding DNA: TGTGCCAGCAGCTTAGTCCCTAGCGAGACCCAGTACTTC. Protein: CASSLVPSETQYF. The chain uses TRBV5-4 and TRBJ2-5, with D tentatively TRBD2 (5 bases). V lost 2 bases and J 5 bases, leaving 10 bases between the germline ends. Germline CDR1 and CDR2: SGHNT and YYREEE (reference sequence). This CDR3 has 13 residues.

The chain uses TRBV7-2 and TRBJ2-7, with 14 bases that match TRBD2. There are 18 residues in the CDR3. Germline V gene lookup returns CDR1 SGHTA and CDR2 FQGNSA. V shed 1 base, J shed 5 bases, and the junction held 10 bases outside the gene matches. This chain's CDR3 is CASSLGTLRTSGGNEQYF. CDR3 DNA sequence: TGTGCCAGCAGCTTAGGGACTCTGAGGACTAGCGGGGGGAACGAGCAGTACTTC.

The V and J genes are TRBV19 and TRBJ1-1, with D possibly TRBD1 on 6 matching bases. With 4 bases removed from V and 3 bases from J, the gap between germline ends came to 21 bases. This CDR3 comprises 17 residues. The germline CDR1 and CDR2 sequences are LNHDA and SQIVND (reference sequence). CDR3 in amino acids: CASSRQAMSGFHTEAFF. For the CDR3, the DNA is TGTGCCAGTAGTAGACAGGCGATGTCCGGTTTTCACACTGAAGCTTTCTTT.

The chain links TRBV5-4 to TRBJ2-3; 14 bases align to TRBD2. Germline V CDR1 and CDR2: SGHNT, YYREEE (reference sequence). Trimming removed 1 base from V and 4 bases from J; junction bases left unmatched: 8. CDR3 size: 18 residues. CDR3 DNA sequence: TGTGCCAGCAGCTTGCGACTAGCGGGGGGGCCAGGGGCAGATACGCAGTATTTT. Protein: CASSLRLAGGPGADTQYF.